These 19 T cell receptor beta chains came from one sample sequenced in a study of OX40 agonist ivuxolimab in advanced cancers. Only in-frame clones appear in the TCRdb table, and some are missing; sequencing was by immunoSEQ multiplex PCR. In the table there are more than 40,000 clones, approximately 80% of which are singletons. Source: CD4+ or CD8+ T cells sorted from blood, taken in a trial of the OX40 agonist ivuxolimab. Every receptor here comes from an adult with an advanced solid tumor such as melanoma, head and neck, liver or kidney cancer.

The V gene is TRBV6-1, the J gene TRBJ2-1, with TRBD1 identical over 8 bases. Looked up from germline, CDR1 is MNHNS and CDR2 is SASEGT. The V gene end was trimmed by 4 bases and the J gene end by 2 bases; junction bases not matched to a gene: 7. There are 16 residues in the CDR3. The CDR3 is CASSGGVTGAYNEQFF. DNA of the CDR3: TGTGCCAGCAGTGGAGGTGTGACAGGGGCCTACAATGAGCAGTTCTTC.

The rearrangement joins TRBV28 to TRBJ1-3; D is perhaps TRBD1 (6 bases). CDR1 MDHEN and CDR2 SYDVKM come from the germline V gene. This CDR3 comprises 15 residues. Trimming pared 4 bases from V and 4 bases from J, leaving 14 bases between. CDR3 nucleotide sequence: TGTGCCAGCAGTTCCGGGGGGCAAGGAGGAAACACCATATATTTT. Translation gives CASSSGGQGGNTIYF.

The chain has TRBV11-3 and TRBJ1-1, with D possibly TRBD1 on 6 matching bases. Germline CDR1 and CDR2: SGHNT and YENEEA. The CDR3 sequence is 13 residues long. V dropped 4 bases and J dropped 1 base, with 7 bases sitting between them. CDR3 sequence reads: CASSWTANTEAFF. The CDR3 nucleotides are TGTGCCAGCAGCTGGACAGCGAACACTGAAGCTTTCTTT.

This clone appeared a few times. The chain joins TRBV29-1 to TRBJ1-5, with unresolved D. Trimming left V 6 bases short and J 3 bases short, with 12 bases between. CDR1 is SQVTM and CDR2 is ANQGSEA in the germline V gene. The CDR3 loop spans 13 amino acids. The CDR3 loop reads CSVRADANQPQHF. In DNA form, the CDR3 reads TGCAGCGTACGAGCGGACGCCAATCAGCCCCAGCATTTT.

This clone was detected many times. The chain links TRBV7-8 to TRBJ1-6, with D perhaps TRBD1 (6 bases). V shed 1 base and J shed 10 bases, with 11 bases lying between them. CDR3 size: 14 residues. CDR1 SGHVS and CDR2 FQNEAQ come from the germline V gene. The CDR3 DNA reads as TGTGCCAGCAGCTTAGGGTCAGGGGACTCACCCCTCCACTTT. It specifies CASSLGSGDSPLHF. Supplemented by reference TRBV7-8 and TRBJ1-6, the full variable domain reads GAGVSQSPRYKVAKRGQDVALRCDPISGHVSLFWYQQALGQGPEFLTYFQNEAQLDKSGLPSDRFFAERPEGSVSTLKIQRTQQEDSAVYLCASSLGSGDSPLHFGNGTRLTVT.

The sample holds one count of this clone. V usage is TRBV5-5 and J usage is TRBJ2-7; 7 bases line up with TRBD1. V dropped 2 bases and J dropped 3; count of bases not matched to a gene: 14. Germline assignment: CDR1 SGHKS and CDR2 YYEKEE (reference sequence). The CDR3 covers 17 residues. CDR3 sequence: CASSFLRQGVTVYEQYF. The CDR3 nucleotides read TGTGCCAGCAGCTTTTTGAGACAGGGTGTAACAGTCTACGAGCAGTACTTC.

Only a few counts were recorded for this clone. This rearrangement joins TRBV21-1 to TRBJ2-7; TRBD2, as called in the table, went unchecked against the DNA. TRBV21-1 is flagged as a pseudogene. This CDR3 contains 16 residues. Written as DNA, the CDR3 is TGTGCCAGCAGCAAAATCAGCAGCGGAGGAGACTACGAGCAGTACTTC. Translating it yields CASSKISSGGDYEQYF.

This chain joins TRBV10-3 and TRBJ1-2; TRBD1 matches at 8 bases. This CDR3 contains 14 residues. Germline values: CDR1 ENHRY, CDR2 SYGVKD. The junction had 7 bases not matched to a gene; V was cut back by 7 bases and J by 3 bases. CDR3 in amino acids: CAITPRGQDYGYTF. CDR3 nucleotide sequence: TGTGCCATCACCCCCAGGGGGCAAGACTATGGCTACACCTTC.

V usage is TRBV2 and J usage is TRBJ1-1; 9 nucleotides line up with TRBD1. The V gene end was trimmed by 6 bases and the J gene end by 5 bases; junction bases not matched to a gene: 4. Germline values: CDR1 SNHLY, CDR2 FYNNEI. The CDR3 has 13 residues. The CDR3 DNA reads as TGTGCCAGCAGGACAGGGGGATGGACTGAAGCTTTCTTT. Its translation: CASRTGGWTEAFF.

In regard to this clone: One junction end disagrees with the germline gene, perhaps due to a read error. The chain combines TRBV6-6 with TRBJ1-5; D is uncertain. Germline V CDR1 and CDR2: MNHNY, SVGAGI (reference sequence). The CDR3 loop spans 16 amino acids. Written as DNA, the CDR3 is TGTGCCAGCAGTGACTCGAACGATGGCGGAAATCAGCCCCAGCATTTT. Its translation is CASSDSNDGGNQPQHF.

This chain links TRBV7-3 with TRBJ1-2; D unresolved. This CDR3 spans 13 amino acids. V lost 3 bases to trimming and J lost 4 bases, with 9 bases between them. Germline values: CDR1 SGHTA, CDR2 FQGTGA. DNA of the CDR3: TGTGCCAGCAGCTTTGGCCTTAGCTATGGCTACACCTTC. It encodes CASSFGLSYGYTF.

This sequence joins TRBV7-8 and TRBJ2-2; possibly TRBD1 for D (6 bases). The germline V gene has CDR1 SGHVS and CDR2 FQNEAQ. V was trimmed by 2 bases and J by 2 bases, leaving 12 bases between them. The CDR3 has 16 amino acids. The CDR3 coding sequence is TGTGCCAGCAGCTTAAGATCGGGGACAAACACCGGGGAGCTGTTTTTT. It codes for CASSLRSGTNTGELFF.

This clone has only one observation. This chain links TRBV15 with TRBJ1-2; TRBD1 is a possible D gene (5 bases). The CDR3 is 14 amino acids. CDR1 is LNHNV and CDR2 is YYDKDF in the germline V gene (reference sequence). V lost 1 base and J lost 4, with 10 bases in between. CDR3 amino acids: CATSRVGGSYGYTF. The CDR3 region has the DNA TGTGCCACCAGCAGAGTTGGGGGTAGCTATGGCTACACCTTC.

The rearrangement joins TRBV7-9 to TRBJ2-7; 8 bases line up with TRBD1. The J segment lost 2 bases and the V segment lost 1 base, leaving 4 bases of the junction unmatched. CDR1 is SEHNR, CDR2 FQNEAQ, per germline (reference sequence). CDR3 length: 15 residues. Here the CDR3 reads CASSLGDRYTYEQYF. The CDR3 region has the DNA TGTGCCAGCAGCTTAGGGGACAGGTACACCTACGAGCAGTACTTC.

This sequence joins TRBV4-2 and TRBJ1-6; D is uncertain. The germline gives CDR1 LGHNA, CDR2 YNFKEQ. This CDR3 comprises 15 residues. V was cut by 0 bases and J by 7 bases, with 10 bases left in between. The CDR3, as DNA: TGTGCCAGCAGCCAAGAATTTGGGATGAATTCACCCCTCCACTTT. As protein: CASSQEFGMNSPLHF.

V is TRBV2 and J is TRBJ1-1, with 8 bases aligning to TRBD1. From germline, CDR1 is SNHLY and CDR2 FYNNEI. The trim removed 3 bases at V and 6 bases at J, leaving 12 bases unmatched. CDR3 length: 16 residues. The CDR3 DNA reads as TGTGCCAGCAGTGACCAGGGGGCGGGGAGAGTCGCTGAAGCTTTCTTT. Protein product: CASSDQGAGRVAEAFF.

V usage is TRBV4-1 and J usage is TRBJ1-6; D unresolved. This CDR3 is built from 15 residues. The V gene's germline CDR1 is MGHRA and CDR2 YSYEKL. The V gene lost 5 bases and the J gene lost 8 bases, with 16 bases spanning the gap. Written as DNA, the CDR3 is TGCGCCAGCAGCGGAGGAGGTCTGAAGGATTCACCCCTCCACTTT. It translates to CASSGGGLKDSPLHF.

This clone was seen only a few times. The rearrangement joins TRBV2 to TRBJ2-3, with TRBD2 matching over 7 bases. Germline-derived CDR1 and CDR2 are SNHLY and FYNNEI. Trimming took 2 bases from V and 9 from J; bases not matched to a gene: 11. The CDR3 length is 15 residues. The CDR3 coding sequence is TGTGCCAGCAGTGAACAAAGGACGGGGGGAATGACGCAGTATTTT. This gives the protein CASSEQRTGGMTQYF.

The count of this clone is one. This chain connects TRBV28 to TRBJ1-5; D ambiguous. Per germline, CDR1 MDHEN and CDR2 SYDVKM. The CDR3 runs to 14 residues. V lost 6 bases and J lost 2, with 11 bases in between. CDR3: CASSLRAGNQPQHF. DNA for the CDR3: TGTGCCAGCAGCCTCCGGGCCGGCAATCAGCCCCAGCATTTT. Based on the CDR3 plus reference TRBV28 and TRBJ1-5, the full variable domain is DVKVTQSSRYLVKRTGEKVFLECVQDMDHENMFWYRQDPGLGLRLIYFSYDVKMKEKGDIPEGYSVSREKKERFSLILESASTNQTSMYLCASSLRAGNQPQHFGDGTRLSIL.